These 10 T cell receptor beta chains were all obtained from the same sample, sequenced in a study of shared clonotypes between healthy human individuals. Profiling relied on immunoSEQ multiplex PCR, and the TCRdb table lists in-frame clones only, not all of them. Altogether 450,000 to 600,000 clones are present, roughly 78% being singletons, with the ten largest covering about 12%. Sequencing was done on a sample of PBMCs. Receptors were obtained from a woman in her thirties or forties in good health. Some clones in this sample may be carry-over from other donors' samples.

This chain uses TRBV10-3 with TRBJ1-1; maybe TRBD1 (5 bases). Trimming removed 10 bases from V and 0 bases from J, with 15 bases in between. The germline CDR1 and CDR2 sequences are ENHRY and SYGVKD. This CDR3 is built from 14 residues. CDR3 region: CASSTGHLNTEAFF. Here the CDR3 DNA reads TGTGCCAGCAGCACCGGACACCTGAACACTGAAGCTTTCTTT.

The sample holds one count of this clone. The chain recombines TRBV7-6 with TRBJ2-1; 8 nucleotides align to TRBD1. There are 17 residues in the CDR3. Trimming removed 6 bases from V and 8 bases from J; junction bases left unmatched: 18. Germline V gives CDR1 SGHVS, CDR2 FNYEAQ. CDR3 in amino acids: CASRVPPRQGIRYEQFF. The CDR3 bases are TGTGCCAGCAGAGTTCCCCCGCGACAGGGGATTAGGTATGAGCAGTTCTTC.

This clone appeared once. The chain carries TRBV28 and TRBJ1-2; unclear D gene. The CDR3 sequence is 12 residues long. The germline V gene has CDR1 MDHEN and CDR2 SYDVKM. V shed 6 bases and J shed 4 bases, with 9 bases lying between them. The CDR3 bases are TGTGCCAGCAGACCCCCCACCTATGGCTACACCTTC. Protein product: CASRPPTYGYTF.

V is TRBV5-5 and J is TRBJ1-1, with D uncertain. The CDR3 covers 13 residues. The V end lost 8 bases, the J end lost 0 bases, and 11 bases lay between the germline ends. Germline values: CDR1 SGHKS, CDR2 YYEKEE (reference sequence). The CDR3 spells CASTSTMNTEAFF. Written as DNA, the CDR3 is TGTGCCAGTACATCAACCATGAACACTGAAGCTTTCTTT. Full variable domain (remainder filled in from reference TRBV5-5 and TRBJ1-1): DAGVTQSPTHLIKTRGQQVTLRCSPISGHKSVSWYQQVLGQGPQFIFQYYEKEERGRGNFPDRFSARQFPNYSSELNVNALLLGDSALYLCASTSTMNTEAFFGQGTRLTVV.

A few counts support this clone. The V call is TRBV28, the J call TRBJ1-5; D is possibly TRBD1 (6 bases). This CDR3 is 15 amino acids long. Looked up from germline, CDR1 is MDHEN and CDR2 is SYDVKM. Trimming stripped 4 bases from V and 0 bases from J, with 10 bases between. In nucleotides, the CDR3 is TGTGCCAGCAGTTCGGACAGCGATAGCAATCAGCCCCAGCATTTT. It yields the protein CASSSDSDSNQPQHF.

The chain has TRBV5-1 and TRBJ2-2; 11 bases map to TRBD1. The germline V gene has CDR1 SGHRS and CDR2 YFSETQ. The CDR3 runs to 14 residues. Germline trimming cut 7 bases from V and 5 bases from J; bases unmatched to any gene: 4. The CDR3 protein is CASSGQGATGELFF. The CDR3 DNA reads TGCGCCAGCTCCGGACAGGGGGCTACCGGGGAGCTGTTTTTT.

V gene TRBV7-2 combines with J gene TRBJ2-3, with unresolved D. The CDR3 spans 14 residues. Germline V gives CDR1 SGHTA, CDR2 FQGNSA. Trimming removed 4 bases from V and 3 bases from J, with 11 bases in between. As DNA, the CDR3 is TGTGCCAGCAGCTCGACGTTGGGGACAGATACGCAGTATTTT. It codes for CASSSTLGTDTQYF.

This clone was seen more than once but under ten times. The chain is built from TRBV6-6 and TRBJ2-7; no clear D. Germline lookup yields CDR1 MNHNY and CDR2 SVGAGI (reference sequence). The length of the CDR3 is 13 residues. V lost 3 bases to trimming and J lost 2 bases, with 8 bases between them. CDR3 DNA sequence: TGTGCCAGCAGTTATACGGCGACCTACGAGCAGTACTTC. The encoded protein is CASSYTATYEQYF.

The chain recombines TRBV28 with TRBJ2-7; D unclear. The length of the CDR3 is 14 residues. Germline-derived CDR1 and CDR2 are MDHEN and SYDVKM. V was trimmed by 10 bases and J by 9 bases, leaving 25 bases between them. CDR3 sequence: CATQRTDQPAGQYF. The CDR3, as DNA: TGTGCCACCCAAAGGACGGACCAGCCGGCCGGGCAGTACTTC.

CDR3 sequence (DNA): TGTGCCAGTAGTGATGTCTCGTCGGGGGGACGCTATGGCTACACCTTC. As protein: CASSDVSSGGRYGYTF. The genes are TRBV19 and TRBJ1-2, with D possibly being TRBD1 (5 bases). Germline values: CDR1 LNHDA, CDR2 SQIVND (reference sequence). This CDR3 comprises 16 residues. Trimming took 5 bases from V and 4 from J, leaving 20 bases between them. Full variable domain (remainder filled in from reference TRBV19 and TRBJ1-2): DGGITQSPKYLFRKEGQNVTLSCEQNLNHDAMYWYRQDPGQGLRLIYYSQIVNDFQKGDIAEGYSVSREKKESFPLTVTSAQKNPTAFYLCASSDVSSGGRYGYTFGSGTRLTVV.